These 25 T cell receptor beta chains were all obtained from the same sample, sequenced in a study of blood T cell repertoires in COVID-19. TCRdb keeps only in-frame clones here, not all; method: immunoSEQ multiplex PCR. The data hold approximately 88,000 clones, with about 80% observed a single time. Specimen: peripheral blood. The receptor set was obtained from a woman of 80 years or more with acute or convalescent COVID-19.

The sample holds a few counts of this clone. The CDR3 DNA follows: TGTGCCAGCAGCTTCGATACTCTTATCCGTAATGAAAAACTGTTTTTT. Protein product: CASSFDTLIRNEKLFF. The chain couples TRBV7-8 to TRBJ1-4; D gene ambiguous. Germline CDR1 reads SGHVS; CDR2 reads FQNEAQ. Trimming left V 3 bases short and J 4 bases short, with 15 bases between. CDR3 length equals 16 residues. Variable domain in full (rest from reference TRBV7-8 and TRBJ1-4): GAGVSQSPRYKVAKRGQDVALRCDPISGHVSLFWYQQALGQGPEFLTYFQNEAQLDKSGLPSDRFFAERPEGSVSTLKIQRTQQEDSAVYLCASSFDTLIRNEKLFFGSGTQLSVL.

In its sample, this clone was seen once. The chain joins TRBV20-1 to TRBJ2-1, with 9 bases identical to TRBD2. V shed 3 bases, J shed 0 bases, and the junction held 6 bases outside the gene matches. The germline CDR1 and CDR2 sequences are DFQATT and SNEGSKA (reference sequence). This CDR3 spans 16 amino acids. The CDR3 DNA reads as TGCAGTGCTAGTTTGGCGGGAGGGAGCTCCTACAATGAGCAGTTCTTC. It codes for CSASLAGGSSYNEQFF.

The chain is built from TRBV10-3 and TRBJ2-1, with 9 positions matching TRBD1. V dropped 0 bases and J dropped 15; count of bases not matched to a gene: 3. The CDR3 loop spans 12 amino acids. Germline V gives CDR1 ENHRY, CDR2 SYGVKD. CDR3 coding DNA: TGTGCCATCAGTGAGTCAGGACAGGGGAGGTTCTTC. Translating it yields CAISESGQGRFF.

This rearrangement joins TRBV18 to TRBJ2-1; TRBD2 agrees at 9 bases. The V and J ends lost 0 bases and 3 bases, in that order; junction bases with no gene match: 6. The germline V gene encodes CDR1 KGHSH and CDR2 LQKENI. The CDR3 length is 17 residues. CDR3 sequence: CASSPPFWTSVYNEQFF. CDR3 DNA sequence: TGTGCCAGCTCACCACCGTTCTGGACTAGCGTCTACAATGAGCAGTTCTTC.

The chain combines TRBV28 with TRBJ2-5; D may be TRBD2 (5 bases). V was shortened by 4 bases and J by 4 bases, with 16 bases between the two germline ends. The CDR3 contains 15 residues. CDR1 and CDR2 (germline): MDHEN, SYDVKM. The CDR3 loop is CASSSHAREGETQYF. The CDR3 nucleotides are TGTGCCAGCAGTTCTCACGCCCGAGAGGGAGAGACCCAGTACTTC.

The CDR3 sequence: CASSLTGASNQPQHF. As DNA, the CDR3 is TGTGCCAGTAGTCTTACAGGGGCGAGCAATCAGCCCCAGCATTTT. The chain has TRBV19 and TRBJ1-5; 7 bases fit TRBD1. J was trimmed by 1 base and V by 5 bases; bases with no gene match: 5. The CDR3 runs to 15 residues. Per germline, CDR1 LNHDA and CDR2 SQIVND (reference sequence). Full variable domain (remainder filled in from reference TRBV19 and TRBJ1-5): DGGITQSPKYLFRKEGQNVTLSCEQNLNHDAMYWYRQDPGQGLRLIYYSQIVNDFQKGDIAEGYSVSREKKESFPLTVTSAQKNPTAFYLCASSLTGASNQPQHFGDGTRLSIL.

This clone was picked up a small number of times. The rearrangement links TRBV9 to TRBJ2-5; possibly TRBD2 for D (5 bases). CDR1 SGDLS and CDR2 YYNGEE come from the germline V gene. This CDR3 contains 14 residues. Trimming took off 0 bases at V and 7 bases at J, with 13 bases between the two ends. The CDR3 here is CASSVDPGVATQYF. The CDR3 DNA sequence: TGTGCCAGCAGCGTAGATCCCGGGGTTGCGACCCAGTACTTC.

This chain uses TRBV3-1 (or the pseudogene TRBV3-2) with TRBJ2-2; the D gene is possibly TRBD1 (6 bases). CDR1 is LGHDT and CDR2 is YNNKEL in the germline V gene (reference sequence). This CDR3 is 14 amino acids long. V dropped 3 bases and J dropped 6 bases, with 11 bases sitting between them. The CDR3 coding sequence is TGTGCCAGCAGCCAGGGTTACAGGGCCGGGGAGCTGTTTTTT. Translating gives CASSQGYRAGELFF.

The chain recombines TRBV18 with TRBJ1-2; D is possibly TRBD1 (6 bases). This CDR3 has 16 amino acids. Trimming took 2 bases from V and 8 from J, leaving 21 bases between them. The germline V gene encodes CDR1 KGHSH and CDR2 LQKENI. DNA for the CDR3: TGTGCCAGCTCACCAACGACGGGCAGGGGTCCAGGGGGCTACACCTTC. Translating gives CASSPTTGRGPGGYTF. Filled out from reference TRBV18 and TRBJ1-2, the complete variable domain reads NAGVMQNPRHLVRRRGQEARLRCSPMKGHSHVYWYRQLPEEGLKFMVYLQKENIIDESGMPKERFSAEFPKEGPSILRIQQVVRGDSAAYFCASSPTTGRGPGGYTFGSGTRLTVV.

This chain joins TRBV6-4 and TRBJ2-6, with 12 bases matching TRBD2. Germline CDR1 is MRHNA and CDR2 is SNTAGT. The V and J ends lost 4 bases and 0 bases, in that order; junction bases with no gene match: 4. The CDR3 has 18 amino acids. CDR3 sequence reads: CASSALAGGSSGANVLTF. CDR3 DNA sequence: TGTGCCAGCAGTGCTCTAGCGGGGGGGAGCTCTGGGGCCAACGTCCTGACTTTC.

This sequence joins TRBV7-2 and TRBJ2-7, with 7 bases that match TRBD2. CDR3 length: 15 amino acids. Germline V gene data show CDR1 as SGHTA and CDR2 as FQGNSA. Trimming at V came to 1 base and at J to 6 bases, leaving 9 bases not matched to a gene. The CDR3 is CASSLVQMSGVEQYF. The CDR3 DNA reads TGTGCCAGCAGCTTAGTCCAGATGAGCGGGGTCGAGCAGTACTTC.

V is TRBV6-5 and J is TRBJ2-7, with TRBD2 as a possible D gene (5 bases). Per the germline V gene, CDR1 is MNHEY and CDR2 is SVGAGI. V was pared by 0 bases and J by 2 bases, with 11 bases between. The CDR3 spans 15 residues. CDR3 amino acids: CASSYSAWGAYEQYF. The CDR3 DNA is TGTGCCAGCAGTTACTCAGCGTGGGGAGCCTACGAGCAGTACTTC.

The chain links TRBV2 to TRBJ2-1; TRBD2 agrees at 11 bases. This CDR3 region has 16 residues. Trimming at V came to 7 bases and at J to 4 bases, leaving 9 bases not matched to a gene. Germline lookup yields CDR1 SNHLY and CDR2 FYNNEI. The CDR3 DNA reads TGTGCCAGCAAGTGGGGAAGACTAGCGGGATACAATGAGCAGTTCTTC. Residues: CASKWGRLAGYNEQFF.

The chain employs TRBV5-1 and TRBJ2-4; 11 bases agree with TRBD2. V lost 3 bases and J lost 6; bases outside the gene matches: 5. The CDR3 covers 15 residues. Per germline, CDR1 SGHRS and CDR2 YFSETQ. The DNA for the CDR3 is TGCGCCAGCAGCTCCATGGGGACTAGCGGAAACATTCAGTACTTC. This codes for CASSSMGTSGNIQYF.

This CDR3 is CASSSLPGQGAGEQYF. For the CDR3, the DNA is TGTGCCAGCAGCTCCCTTCCGGGACAGGGGGCCGGCGAGCAGTACTTC. The chain is built from TRBV7-9 and TRBJ2-7; 12 positions match TRBD1. J was trimmed by 6 bases and V by 4 bases; bases with no gene match: 10. CDR3 length: 16 residues. Germline-derived CDR1 and CDR2 are SEHNR and FQNEAQ (reference sequence).

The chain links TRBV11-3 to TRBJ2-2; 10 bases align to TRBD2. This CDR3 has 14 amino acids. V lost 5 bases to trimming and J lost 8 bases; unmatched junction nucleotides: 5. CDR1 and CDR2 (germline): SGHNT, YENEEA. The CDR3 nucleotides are TGTGCCAGCAGCCCCTCTAGCGGGAGAGGGGAGCTGTTTTTT. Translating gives CASSPSSGRGELFF. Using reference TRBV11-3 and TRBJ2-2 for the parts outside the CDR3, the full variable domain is EAGVVQSPRYKIIEKKQPVAFWCNPISGHNTLYWYLQNLGQGPELLIRYENEEAVDDSQLPKDRFSAERLKGVDSTLKIQPAELGDSAVYLCASSPSSGRGELFFGEGSRLTVL.

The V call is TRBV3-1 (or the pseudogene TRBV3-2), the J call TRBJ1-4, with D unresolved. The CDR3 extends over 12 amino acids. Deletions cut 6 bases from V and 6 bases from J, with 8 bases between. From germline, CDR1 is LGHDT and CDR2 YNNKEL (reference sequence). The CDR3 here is CASSGDDEKLFF. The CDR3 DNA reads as TGTGCCAGCAGTGGAGACGATGAAAAACTGTTTTTT.

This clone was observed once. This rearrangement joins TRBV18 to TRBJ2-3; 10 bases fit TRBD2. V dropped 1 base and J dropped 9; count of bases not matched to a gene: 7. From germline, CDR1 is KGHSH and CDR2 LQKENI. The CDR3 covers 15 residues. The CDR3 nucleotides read TGTGCCAGCTCACCACGGGGGACTAGCGAGGGAACGCAGTATTTT. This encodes CASSPRGTSEGTQYF.

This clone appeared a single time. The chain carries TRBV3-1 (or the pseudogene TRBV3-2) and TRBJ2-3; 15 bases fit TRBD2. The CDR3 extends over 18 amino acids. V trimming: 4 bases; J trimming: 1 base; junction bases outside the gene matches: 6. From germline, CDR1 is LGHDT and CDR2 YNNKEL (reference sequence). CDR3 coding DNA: TGTGCCAGCAGCCTCGGACTAGCGGGGGGGCTGGGCACAGATACGCAGTATTTT. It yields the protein CASSLGLAGGLGTDTQYF.

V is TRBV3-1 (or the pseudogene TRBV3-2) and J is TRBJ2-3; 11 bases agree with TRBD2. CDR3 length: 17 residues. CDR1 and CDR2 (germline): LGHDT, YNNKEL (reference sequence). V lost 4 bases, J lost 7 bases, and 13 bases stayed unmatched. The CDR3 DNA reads TGTGCCAGCAGCCCGCAAGGGACTAGCGGCCCTCGAAATACGCAGTATTTT. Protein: CASSPQGTSGPRNTQYF.

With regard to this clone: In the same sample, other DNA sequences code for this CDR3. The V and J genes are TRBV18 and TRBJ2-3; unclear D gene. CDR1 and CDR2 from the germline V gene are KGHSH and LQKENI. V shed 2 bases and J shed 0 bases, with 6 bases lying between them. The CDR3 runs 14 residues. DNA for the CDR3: TGTGCCAGCTCACCATCCCGTAGCACAGATACGCAGTATTTT. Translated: CASSPSRSTDTQYF.

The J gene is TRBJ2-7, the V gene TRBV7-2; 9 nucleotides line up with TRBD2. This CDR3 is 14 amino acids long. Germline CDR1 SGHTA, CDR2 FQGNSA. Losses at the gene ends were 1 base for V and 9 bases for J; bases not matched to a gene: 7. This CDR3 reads CASSLDSGSRWQYF. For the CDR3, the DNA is TGTGCCAGCAGCTTAGATAGCGGGAGTAGGTGGCAGTACTTC. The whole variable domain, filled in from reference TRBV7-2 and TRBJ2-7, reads GAGVSQSPSNKVTEKGKDVELRCDPISGHTALYWYRQSLGQGLEFLIYFQGNSAPDKSGLPSDRFSAERTGGSVSTLTIQRTQQEDSAVYLCASSLDSGSRWQYFGPGTRLTVT.

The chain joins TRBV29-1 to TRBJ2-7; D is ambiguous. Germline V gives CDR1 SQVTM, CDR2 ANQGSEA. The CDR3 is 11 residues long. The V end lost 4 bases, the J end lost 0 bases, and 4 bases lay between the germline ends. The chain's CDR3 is CSVASSYEQYF. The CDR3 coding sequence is TGCAGCGTTGCCAGCTCCTACGAGCAGTACTTC.

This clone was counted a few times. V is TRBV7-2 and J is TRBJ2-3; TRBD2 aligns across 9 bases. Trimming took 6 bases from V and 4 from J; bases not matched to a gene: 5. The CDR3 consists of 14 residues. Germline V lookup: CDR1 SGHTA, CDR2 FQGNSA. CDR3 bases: TGTGCCAGCAGATCGTGGACTAGCGCAGATACGCAGTATTTT. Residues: CASRSWTSADTQYF.

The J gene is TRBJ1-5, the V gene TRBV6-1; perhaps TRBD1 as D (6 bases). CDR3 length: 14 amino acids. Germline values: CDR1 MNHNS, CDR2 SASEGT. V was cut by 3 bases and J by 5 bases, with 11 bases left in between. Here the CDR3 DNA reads TGTGCCAGCAGTGACACAGGGTTCTATCAGCCCCAGCATTTT. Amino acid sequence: CASSDTGFYQPQHF.